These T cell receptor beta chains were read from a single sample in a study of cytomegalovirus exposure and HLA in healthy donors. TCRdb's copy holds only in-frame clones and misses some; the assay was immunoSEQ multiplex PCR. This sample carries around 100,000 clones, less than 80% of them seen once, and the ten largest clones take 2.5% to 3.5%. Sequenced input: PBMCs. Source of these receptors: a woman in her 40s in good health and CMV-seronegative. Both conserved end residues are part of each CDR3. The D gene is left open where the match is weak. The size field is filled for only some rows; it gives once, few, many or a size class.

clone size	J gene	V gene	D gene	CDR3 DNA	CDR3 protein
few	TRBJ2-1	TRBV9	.	TGTGCCAGCAGCGTAGGGGCGGGGACGATTTACAATGAGCAGTTCTTC	CASSVGAGTIYNEQFF
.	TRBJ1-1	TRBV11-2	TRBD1	TGTGCCAGCAGCTTGGCCCGGGACAGGGGTTTTGGCACTGAAGCTTTCTTT	CASSLARDRGFGTEAFF
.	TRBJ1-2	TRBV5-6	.	TGTGCCAGCAGCCCGGCGGGGAGGGCTGCTAACTATGGCTACACCTTC	CASSPAGRAANYGYTF
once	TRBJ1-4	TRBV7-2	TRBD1	TGTGCCAGCAGCTTAACAGGGGAGGAAAAACTGTTTTTT	CASSLTGEEKLFF
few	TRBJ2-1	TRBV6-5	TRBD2	TGTGCCAGCAGGGGAGGGACTAGCGGGAGTAATGAGCAGTTCTTC	CASRGGTSGSNEQFF
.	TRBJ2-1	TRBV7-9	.	TGTGCCAGCAGCCTACCAGCGGGTGAGCAGTTCTTC	CASSLPAGEQFF
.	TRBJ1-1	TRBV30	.	TGTGCCTGCCACAGGGTATCGCACACTGAAGCTTTCTTT	CACHRVSHTEAFF
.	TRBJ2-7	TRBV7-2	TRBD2	TGTGCCAGCAGCTTAGCCCTACTAGCGGGAGGCGAGCAGTACTTC	CASSLALLAGGEQYF
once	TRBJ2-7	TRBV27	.	TGTGCCAGCAGTTTTTTATCAGGGTACGAGCAGTACTTC	CASSFLSGYEQYF
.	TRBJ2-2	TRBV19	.	TGTGCCAGTAGTCGCCATCAGGGGCTGGGAACCGGGGAGCTGTTTTTT	CASSRHQGLGTGELFF
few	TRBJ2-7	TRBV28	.	TGTGCCAGCCAAACCTTTACACAGGGGACTGAGCAGTACTTC	CASQTFTQGTEQYF
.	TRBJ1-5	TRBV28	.	TGTGCCAGCAGTTTCTCAGGGTTCGGCAATCAGCCCCAGCATTTT	CASSFSGFGNQPQHF
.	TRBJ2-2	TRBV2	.	TGTGCCAGCAGTGAAGTACGACAGACAACCGGGGAGCTGTTTTTT	CASSEVRQTTGELFF
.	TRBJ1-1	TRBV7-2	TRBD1	TGTGCCAGCAGCTTAGTAACAGGGGGCGGGCGGACTGAAGCTTTCTTT	CASSLVTGGGRTEAFF
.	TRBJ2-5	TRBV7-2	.	TGTGCCAGCAGCTTAGGTGGCCCCGGGAAGACCCAGTACTTC	CASSLGGPGKTQYF
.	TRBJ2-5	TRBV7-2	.	TGTGCCAGCAGCCCCGCTTGGGCGGGTCAAGAGACCCAGTACTTC	CASSPAWAGQETQYF
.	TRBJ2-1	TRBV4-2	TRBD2	TGTGCCAGCAGCCAAGACTGGTCGGGACTAGCGGGATTTGCCTACAATGAGCAGTTCTTC	CASSQDWSGLAGFAYNEQFF